This is a list of T cell receptor beta chains from one sample in a study of CD8 T cells in ankylosing spondylitis. TCRdb reprocessed the 5' RACE reads via MiXCR and lists one record per CDR3 protein. Here the sample spans 330,000 or so distinct CDR3 sequences, around 8% being singletons. Source material: blood, either unsorted or a sorted T cell fraction (not recorded which). The source of these receptors is a male donor with ankylosing spondylitis. The CDR3 runs from the conserved cysteine through the conserved F or W. The D gene is left open where the match is weak. Only part of the rows carry a size: once, few, many, or a class if the clone is expanded.

V: TRBV7-8; J: TRBJ2-7; size: many; D: TRBD2; CDR3: CASSQELGLAGVVEQYF; DNA: TGTGCCAGCAGCCAGGAACTCGGGCTAGCGGGAGTAGTCGAGCAGTACTTC
V: TRBV7-3; J: TRBJ2-1; size: many; D: .; CDR3: CASSFQPSSNEQFF; DNA: TGTGCCAGCAGCTTCCAACCTAGTTCTAATGAGCAGTTCTTC
V: TRBV20-1; J: TRBJ2-7; size: .; D: .; CDR3: CSASEGGRQGFLMEQYF; DNA: TGCAGTGCTAGTGAGGGCGGGCGGCAGGGATTCCTTATGGAGCAGTACTTC
V: TRBV13; J: TRBJ2-7; size: .; D: TRBD2; CDR3: CASSSLAGDYEQYF; DNA: TGTGCCAGCAGCTCCCTAGCGGGAGACTACGAGCAGTACTTC
V: TRBV6-2/TRBV6-3; J: TRBJ2-2; size: .; D: .; CDR3: CAVRARVTDSTGELFF; DNA: TGTGCAGTCCGGGCCCGAGTGACCGACTCCACCGGGGAGCTGTTTTTT
V: TRBV7-8; J: TRBJ1-1; size: few; D: .; CDR3: CASSGPGPWAEAFF; DNA: TGTGCCAGCAGCGGGCCGGGCCCCTGGGCTGAAGCTTTCTTT
V: TRBV11-2; J: TRBJ2-3; size: many; D: TRBD2; CDR3: CASSSLGTSGGGGDTQYF; DNA: TGTGCCAGCAGCTCCCTAGGGACTAGCGGAGGGGGTGGGGATACGCAGTATTTT
V: TRBV28; J: TRBJ1-2; size: many; D: .; CDR3: CASSLHRANYGYTF; DNA: TGTGCCAGCAGTTTACACAGGGCGAACTATGGCTACACCTTC
V: TRBV4-3; J: TRBJ2-5; size: few; D: .; CDR3: CASSPSEGEETQYF; DNA: TGCGCCAGCAGCCCCTCAGAGGGGGAGGAGACCCAGTACTTC
V: TRBV29-1; J: TRBJ2-3; size: few; D: TRBD2; CDR3: CSVEEQRGNTDTQYF; DNA: TGCAGCGTTGAGGAGCAGCGGGGAAACACAGATACGCAGTATTTT
V: TRBV7-9; J: TRBJ2-7; size: .; D: TRBD2; CDR3: CASSTRTSGIYEQYF; DNA: TGTGCCAGCAGCACCAGGACTAGCGGGATTTACGAGCAGTACTTC
V: TRBV4-3; J: TRBJ2-2; size: .; D: .; CDR3: CASSQSRYTGELFF; DNA: TGCGCCAGCAGCCAGTCTAGGTACACCGGGGAGCTGTTTTTT
V: TRBV5-1; J: TRBJ2-3; size: .; D: TRBD2; CDR3: CASSLDPPSGLSTDTQYF; DNA: TGCGCCAGCAGCTTGGATCCCCCTAGCGGCCTTAGCACAGATACGCAGTATTTT
V: TRBV9; J: TRBJ2-2; size: .; D: .; CDR3: CASSVGGPGELFF; DNA: TGTGCCAGCAGCGTAGGCGGGCCCGGGGAGCTGTTTTTT
V: TRBV5-1; J: TRBJ1-2; size: .; D: TRBD1; CDR3: CASSWNRGRDGYTF; DNA: TGCGCCAGCAGCTGGAACAGGGGGCGCGATGGCTACACCTTC
V: TRBV7-2; J: TRBJ1-6; size: few; D: TRBD1; CDR3: CASSLAPTGASSPLHF; DNA: TGTGCCAGCAGCTTAGCTCCGACAGGGGCTAGCTCACCCCTCCACTTT
V: TRBV21-1; J: TRBJ1-3; size: many; D: .; CDR3: CAALEGGRGNTIYF; DNA: TGTGCCGCCCTTGAAGGGGGTCGTGGTAACACCATATATTTT
V: TRBV20-1; J: TRBJ1-2; size: .; D: TRBD1; CDR3: CSARRGTGNYGYTF; DNA: TGCAGTGCTAGACGCGGGACAGGGAATTATGGCTACACCTTC
V: TRBV4-1; J: TRBJ2-1; size: .; D: TRBD2; CDR3: CASSQGGGASYNEQFF; DNA: TGCGCCAGCAGCCAAGGCGGGGGGGCCTCCTACAATGAGCAGTTCTTC
V: TRBV7-2; J: TRBJ2-5; size: few; D: .; CDR3: CASSLVVDTGTQYF; DNA: TGTGCCAGCAGCTTAGTCGTAGACACAGGAACCCAGTACTTC
V: TRBV4-1; J: TRBJ2-2; size: many; D: .; CDR3: CASSQDSSWGTGELFF; DNA: TGCGCCAGCAGCCAAGATAGCTCTTGGGGCACCGGGGAGCTGTTTTTT
V: TRBV15; J: TRBJ2-7; size: .; D: .; CDR3: CATSSGFPANEQYF; DNA: TGTGCCACCAGCAGTGGGTTCCCAGCGAACGAGCAGTACTTC
V: TRBV4-3; J: TRBJ1-4; size: .; D: .; CDR3: CASSQEGSHRNEKLFF; DNA: TGCGCCAGCAGCCAAGAAGGGTCCCATCGAAATGAAAAACTGTTTTTT
V: TRBV18; J: TRBJ2-7; size: few; D: .; CDR3: CASSPPGPLSYEQYF; DNA: TGTGCCAGCTCACCGCCGGGGCCCCTCTCCTACGAGCAGTACTTC
V: TRBV5-5; J: TRBJ2-5; size: .; D: TRBD1; CDR3: CASSLTGGMETQYF; DNA: TGTGCCAGCAGCTTGACAGGGGGGATGGAGACCCAGTACTTC
V: TRBV19; J: TRBJ2-1; size: many; D: TRBD2; CDR3: CASSISSGTAQFF; DNA: TGTGCCAGTAGTATATCCAGCGGGACCGCGCAGTTCTTC
V: TRBV14; J: TRBJ2-7; size: few; D: .; CDR3: CASSANLRVPDYEQYF; DNA: TGTGCCAGCAGCGCAAACCTCAGGGTCCCAGACTACGAGCAGTACTTC
V: TRBV29-1; J: TRBJ1-6; size: .; D: .; CDR3: CSVEGPGREHSPLHF; DNA: TGCAGCGTTGAAGGGCCAGGGAGGGAGCATTCACCCCTCCACTTT
V: TRBV18; J: TRBJ1-3; size: few; D: .; CDR3: CASSLGPSSGNTIYF; DNA: TGTGCCAGCTCACTTGGACCCTCCTCTGGAAACACCATATATTTT
V: TRBV2; J: TRBJ1-5; size: many; D: .; CDR3: CASGDTNQPQHF; DNA: TGTGCCAGCGGGGACACGAATCAGCCCCAGCATTTT
V: TRBV29-1; J: TRBJ2-1; size: .; D: TRBD2; CDR3: CSVGSGRAGNEQFF; DNA: TGCAGCGTCGGTAGCGGGAGGGCCGGAAATGAGCAGTTCTTC
V: TRBV30; J: TRBJ2-1; size: few; D: TRBD2; CDR3: CAWDRAGVPLGNEQFF; DNA: TGTGCCTGGGATAGAGCGGGAGTACCCTTAGGCAATGAGCAGTTCTTC
V: TRBV3-1; J: TRBJ2-7; size: .; D: .; CDR3: CASSPRDGMIYEQYF; DNA: TGTGCCAGCAGTCCTCGGGACGGGATGATCTACGAGCAGTACTTC
V: TRBV28; J: TRBJ2-4; size: many; D: TRBD1; CDR3: CASSTGQGHLRNIQYF; DNA: TGTGCCAGCAGCACGGGACAGGGACACCTCCGGAACATTCAGTACTTC
V: TRBV4-1; J: TRBJ2-4; size: few; D: .; CDR3: CASSPDHQGSARNIQYF; DNA: TGCGCCAGCAGCCCCGACCACCAGGGGAGCGCGAGAAACATTCAGTACTTC
V: TRBV6-1; J: TRBJ2-7; size: many; D: TRBD2; CDR3: CAGELAGPYEQYF; DNA: TGTGCCGGGGAGCTAGCGGGCCCCTACGAGCAGTACTTC
V: TRBV15; J: TRBJ2-7; size: .; D: .; CDR3: CATSRDPGYEQYF; DNA: TGTGCCACCAGCAGAGATCCTGGGTACGAGCAGTACTTC
V: TRBV29-1; J: TRBJ1-2; size: many; D: .; CDR3: CSVGPTYGHTF; DNA: TGCAGCGTTGGCCCGACATATGGCCACACCTTC
V: TRBV5-1; J: TRBJ2-7; size: few; D: .; CDR3: CASSLIQGIYEQYF; DNA: TGCGCCAGCAGCTTGATTCAAGGAATCTACGAGCAGTACTTC
V: TRBV29-1; J: TRBJ2-5; size: .; D: .; CDR3: CSVAAETQYF; DNA: TGCAGCGTCGCGGCGGAGACCCAGTACTTC
V: TRBV5-1; J: TRBJ1-3; size: many; D: .; CDR3: CASSLSSRGNTIYF; DNA: TGCGCCAGCAGCTTGTCATCCAGAGGAAACACCATATATTTT
V: TRBV7-2; J: TRBJ2-1; size: .; D: .; CDR3: CASSLAGGNYNEQFF; DNA: TGTGCCAGCAGCTTAGCGGGGGGAAACTACAATGAGCAGTTCTTC
V: TRBV2; J: TRBJ2-1; size: few; D: TRBD2; CDR3: CASRPLAGGPGEQFF; DNA: TGTGCCAGCAGGCCCCTAGCGGGAGGCCCGGGGGAGCAGTTCTTC
V: TRBV10-3; J: TRBJ2-5; size: .; D: .; CDR3: CAISAKETQYF; DNA: TGTGCCATCAGTGCAAAAGAGACCCAGTACTTC
V: TRBV5-1; J: TRBJ2-1; size: few; D: .; CDR3: CASSFTRYNEQFF; DNA: TGCGCCAGCAGCTTCACTAGGTACAATGAGCAGTTCTTC
V: TRBV3-1; J: TRBJ2-1; size: few; D: .; CDR3: CASSQGGHGNEQFF; DNA: TGTGCCAGCAGCCAAGGAGGGCATGGCAATGAGCAGTTCTTC
V: TRBV12-3/TRBV12-4; J: TRBJ2-3; size: few; D: .; CDR3: CASSFSGVPDTQYF; DNA: TGTGCCAGCAGTTTTTCAGGGGTCCCAGATACGCAGTATTTT
V: TRBV7-9; J: TRBJ1-1; size: .; D: .; CDR3: CASSPSGASTEAFF; DNA: TGTGCCAGCAGCCCTTCAGGGGCGAGCACTGAAGCTTTCTTT
V: TRBV24-1; J: TRBJ2-4; size: few; D: .; CDR3: CATSDSNLAKNIQYF; DNA: TGTGCCACCAGTGATTCAAATCTAGCCAAAAACATTCAGTACTTC
V: TRBV29-1; J: TRBJ2-7; size: many; D: .; CDR3: CSVVWGLEAYEQYF; DNA: TGCAGCGTTGTTTGGGGCCTCGAAGCCTACGAGCAGTACTTC
V: TRBV27; J: TRBJ2-7; size: .; D: .; CDR3: CASTGQFPYEQYF; DNA: TGTGCCAGCACCGGACAGTTCCCCTACGAGCAGTACTTC
V: TRBV27; J: TRBJ1-1; size: many; D: TRBD1; CDR3: CASSFGGGITEAFF; DNA: TGTGCCAGCAGTTTTGGAGGGGGCATCACTGAAGCTTTCTTT
V: TRBV5-6; J: TRBJ2-7; size: .; D: TRBD1; CDR3: CASSSGQGAVSYEQYF; DNA: TGTGCCAGCAGCTCCGGACAGGGGGCCGTCTCCTACGAGCAGTACTTC